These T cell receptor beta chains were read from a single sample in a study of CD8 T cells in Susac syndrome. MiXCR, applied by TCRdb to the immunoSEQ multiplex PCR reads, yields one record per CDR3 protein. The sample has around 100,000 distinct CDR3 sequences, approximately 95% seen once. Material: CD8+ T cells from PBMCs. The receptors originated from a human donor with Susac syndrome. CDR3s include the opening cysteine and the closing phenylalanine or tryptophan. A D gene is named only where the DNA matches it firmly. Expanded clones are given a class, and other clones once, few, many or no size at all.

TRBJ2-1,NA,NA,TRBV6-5,CASSCVPLFF,TGTGCCAGCAGTTGCGTCCCTCTGTTCTTC
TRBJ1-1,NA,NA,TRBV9,CASSPPQDPEAFF,TGTGCCAGCAGCCCACCCCAGGATCCTGAAGCTTTCTTT
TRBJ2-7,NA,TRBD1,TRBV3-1,CASSPRDRGDEQYF,TGTGCCAGCAGCCCCCGGGACAGGGGCGACGAGCAGTACTTC
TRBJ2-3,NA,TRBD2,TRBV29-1,CSVGSGRAADTQYF,TGCAGCGTAGGTAGCGGGAGGGCCGCAGATACGCAGTATTTT
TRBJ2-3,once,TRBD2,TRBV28,CASSATGTSPDTQYF,TGTGCCAGCAGCGCCACCGGGACTAGCCCAGATACGCAGTATTTT
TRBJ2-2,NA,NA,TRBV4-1,CASSQPLVAGELFF,TGCGCCAGCAGCCAACCGTTAGTCGCCGGGGAGCTGTTTTTT
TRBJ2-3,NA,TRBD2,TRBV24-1,CATSDETSGRADTQYF,TGTGCCACCAGTGATGAGACTAGCGGGAGGGCAGATACGCAGTATTTT
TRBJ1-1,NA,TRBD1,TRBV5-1,CASSPGQGLYGAFF,TGCGCCAGCAGCCCTGGACAGGGACTCTATGGAGCTTTCTTT
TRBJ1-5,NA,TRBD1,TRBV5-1,CASSLEGGWQPQHF,TGCGCCAGCAGCTTGGAAGGGGGCTGGCAGCCCCAGCATTTT
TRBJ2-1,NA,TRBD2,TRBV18,CASSPRDSGGTSADEQFF,TGTGCCAGCTCACCACGGGATAGCGGGGGGACCTCTGCGGATGAGCAGTTCTTC
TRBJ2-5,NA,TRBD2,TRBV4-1,CASSLRPGLAGETQYF,TGCGCCAGCAGCCTTAGACCTGGACTAGCCGGGGAGACCCAGTACTTC
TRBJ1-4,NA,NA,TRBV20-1,CSARLGTSGEKLFF,TGCAGTGCCAGACTCGGGACCTCAGGGGAAAAACTGTTTTTT
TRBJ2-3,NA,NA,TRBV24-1,CATSEESDTQYF,TGTGCCACCAGTGAAGAATCAGATACGCAGTATTTT
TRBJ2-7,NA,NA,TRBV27,CASSPGVTYEQYF,TGTGCCAGCAGTCCCGGGGTTACCTACGAGCAGTACTTC
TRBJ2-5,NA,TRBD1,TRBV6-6,CASSWDRGRETQYF,TGTGCCAGCAGTTGGGACAGGGGGCGCGAGACCCAGTACTTC
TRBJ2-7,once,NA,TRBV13,CASSRFLASYEQYF,TGTGCCAGCAGCCGTTTCTTGGCCTCCTACGAGCAGTACTTC
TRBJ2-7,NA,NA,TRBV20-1,CSARDRVWGPTYEQYF,TGCAGTGCTAGAGATCGCGTCTGGGGACCTACCTACGAGCAGTACTTC
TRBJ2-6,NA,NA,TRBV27,CASSLSLGSGANVLTF,TGTGCCAGCAGTTTATCGTTAGGCTCTGGGGCCAACGTCCTGACTTTC
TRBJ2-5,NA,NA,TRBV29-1,CSVDGGLETQYF,TGCAGCGTTGATGGGGGGTTGGAGACCCAGTACTTC
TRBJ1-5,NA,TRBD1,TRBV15,CATSTNTGDSNQPQHF,TGTGCCACCAGCACAAACACAGGGGATAGCAATCAGCCCCAGCATTTT
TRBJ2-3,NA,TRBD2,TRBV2,CASIEPLAGSTDTQYF,TGTGCCAGCATTGAACCCCTAGCGGGAAGTACAGATACGCAGTATTTT
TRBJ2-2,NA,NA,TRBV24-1,CATSALTGPNTGELFF,TGTGCCACCAGTGCCCTAACCGGCCCGAACACCGGGGAGCTGTTTTTT
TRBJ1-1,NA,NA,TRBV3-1,CASRLRGQSSTEAFF,TGTGCCAGCAGACTCAGAGGACAGTCCAGCACTGAAGCTTTCTTT
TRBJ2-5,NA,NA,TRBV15,CATRLGGQETQYF,TGTGCCACCCGTCTCGGGGGACAAGAGACCCAGTACTTC
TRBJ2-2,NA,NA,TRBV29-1,CRVAPFCGPNTGELFF,TGCAGGGTCGCCCCGTTCTGCGGACCGAACACCGGGGAGCTGTTTTTT
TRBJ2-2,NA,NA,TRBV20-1,CSARLEVLATNTGELFF,TGCAGTGCTAGACTCGAAGTGCTGGCCACGAACACCGGGGAGCTGTTTTTT
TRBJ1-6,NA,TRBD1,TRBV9,CASSVEGGSPLHF,TGTGCCAGCAGCGTAGAAGGGGGCTCACCCCTCCACTTT
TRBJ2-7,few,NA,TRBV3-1,CASSQVFGYEQYF,TGTGCCAGCAGCCAGGTTTTCGGCTACGAGCAGTACTTC
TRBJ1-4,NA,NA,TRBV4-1,CASSQDTGTNEKLFF,TGCGCCAGCAGCCAAGATACGGGAACTAATGAAAAACTGTTTTTT
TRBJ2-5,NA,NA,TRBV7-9,CASSLRSSLTGETQYF,TGTGCCAGCAGCCTACGGTCCAGCCTAACTGGGGAGACCCAGTACTTC